Many counts were recorded for the clone carrying this T cell receptor (beta chain). No antigen is known for it. This specimen comes from a study of T cells in Graves' hyperthyroidism and ophthalmopathy. Study-wide findings and caveats: The majority of expanded thyroid clonotypes above 0.001 also appeared in blood. The model identified upcoming ophthalmopathy a median around 7.1 months ahead of onset.

Together with thyroid ultrasound, orbital computed tomography, serum thyroxine and TRAb, clinical symptoms were used for diagnoses. Each 10 ml fresh peripheral blood draw supplied the PBMCs. Template material for amplifying TCR beta CDR3 regions consisted of RNA transcripts. First-round RT-PCR with HTBI primers amplified the TCR CDR3 region. MiXCR was run by TCRdb on the multiplex PCR reads, yielding one entry per CDR3 protein. Of approximately 600,000 distinct CDR3 sequences in the sample, about 15% were seen once. CDR1 is KGHSH, CDR2 LQKENI, per germline. CDR3 length: 15 residues. The junction had 12 bases not matched to a gene; V was cut back by 7 bases and J by 4 bases.

V gene TRBV18 combines with J gene TRBJ1-1, with TRBD1 identical over 7 bases. The TCR was taken from a woman in her thirties or forties with Graves' ophthalmopathy. The sample comprised blood. CDR3 sequence (DNA): TGTGCCAGCTTCTCAAGCAGGGGGGCGGGCACTGAAGCTTTCTTT. This codes for CASFSSRGAGTEAFF.